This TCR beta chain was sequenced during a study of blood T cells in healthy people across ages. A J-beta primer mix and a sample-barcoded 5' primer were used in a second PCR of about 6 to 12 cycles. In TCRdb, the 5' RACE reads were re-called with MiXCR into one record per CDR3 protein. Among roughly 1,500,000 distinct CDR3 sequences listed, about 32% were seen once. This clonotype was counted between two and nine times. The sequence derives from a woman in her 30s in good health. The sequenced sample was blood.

The CDR3 loop is CASTLAGWQQFF. CDR3 nucleotide sequence: TGTGCCAGCACCCTCGCCGGGTGGCAGCAGTTCTTC. This chain uses TRBV6-5 with TRBJ2-1; D remains ambiguous. CDR1 MNHEY and CDR2 SVGAGI come from the germline V gene. This CDR3 contains 12 residues. The germline V and J ends were trimmed by 7 bases and 11 bases, with 15 bases remaining between them.